These T cell receptor beta chains were read from a single sample in a study of blood T cell repertoires in COVID-19. Clones were read by immunoSEQ multiplex PCR, and TCRdb kept only the in-frame ones, dropping some. The table includes under 250,000 clones, around 82% detected once. Specimen: peripheral blood. Receptor source: a woman of 80 years or more with acute or convalescent COVID-19. Both conserved end residues are part of each CDR3. A D gene is named only where the DNA matches it firmly. Only some rows state a clone size, as once, few, many or a class for expanded clones.

j_gene,abundance,d_gene,v_gene,CDR3aa,CDR3nt
TRBJ1-4,few,TRBD1,TRBV9,CASSSTGGLGMTNEKLFF,TGTGCCAGCAGCTCGACAGGGGGCCTTGGGATGACTAATGAAAAACTGTTTTTT
TRBJ1-4,-,TRBD1,TRBV7-2,CASSDRTGTPRATNEKLFF,TGTGCCAGCAGCGACCGGACAGGGACCCCCCGTGCAACTAATGAAAAACTGTTTTTT
TRBJ2-1,-,-,TRBV18,CASSPKPAGNEQFF,TGTGCCAGCTCACCCAAACCTGCCGGCAATGAGCAGTTCTTC
TRBJ1-1,-,-,TRBV10-3,CAISESPVTEAFF,TGTGCCATCAGTGAGAGTCCGGTCACTGAAGCTTTCTTT
TRBJ1-6,-,-,TRBV15,CATSASQVSPLHF,TGTGCCACCAGCGCCTCGCAGGTCTCACCCCTCCACTTT
TRBJ2-5,-,-,TRBV29-1,CSVAFETQYF,TGCAGCGTGGCCTTTGAGACCCAGTACTTC
TRBJ1-1,-,TRBD1,TRBV19,CASSIGGTENTEAFF,TGTGCCAGTAGTATTGGGGGGACAGAGAACACTGAAGCTTTCTTT
TRBJ2-3,few,TRBD2,TRBV4-1,CASSPPGGAGNTDTQYF,TGCGCCAGCAGCCCCCCAGGAGGAGCGGGGAACACAGATACGCAGTATTTT
TRBJ1-3,-,-,TRBV19,CASSIGWGSPNTIYF,TGTGCCAGTAGTATTGGATGGGGCAGCCCGAACACCATATATTTT
TRBJ2-3,-,TRBD1,TRBV27,CASSLYRGSSTDTQYF,TGTGCCAGCAGTTTATACAGGGGCTCGAGCACAGATACGCAGTATTTT
TRBJ2-2,-,-,TRBV19,CASKGDTGELFF,TGTGCCAGTAAAGGGGACACCGGGGAGCTGTTTTTT